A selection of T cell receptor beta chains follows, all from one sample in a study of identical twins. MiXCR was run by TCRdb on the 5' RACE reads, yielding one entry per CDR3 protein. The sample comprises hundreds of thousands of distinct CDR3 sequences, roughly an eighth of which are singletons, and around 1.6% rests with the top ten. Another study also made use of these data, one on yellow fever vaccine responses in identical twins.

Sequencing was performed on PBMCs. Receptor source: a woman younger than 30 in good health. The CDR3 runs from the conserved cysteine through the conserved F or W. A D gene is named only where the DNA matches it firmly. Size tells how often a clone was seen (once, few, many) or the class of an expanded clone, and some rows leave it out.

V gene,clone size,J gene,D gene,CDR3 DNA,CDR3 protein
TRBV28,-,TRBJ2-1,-,TGTGCCAGCAGTCGCAGTTTTGGGGGGTCAAGCTACAATGAGCAGTTCTTC,CASSRSFGGSSYNEQFF
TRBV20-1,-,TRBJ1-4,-,TGCAGTGCTAGAGATCCCGGGTCTTCCACTAATGAAAAACTGTTTTTT,CSARDPGSSTNEKLFF
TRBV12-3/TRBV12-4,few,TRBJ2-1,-,TGTGCCAGCAGTTTAGTTGGAGCGGTTTTCTTC,CASSLVGAVFF
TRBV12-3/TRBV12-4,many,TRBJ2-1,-,TGTGCCAGCAGTTTCGGGGAAGGGTCGTACAATGAGCAGTTCTTC,CASSFGEGSYNEQFF
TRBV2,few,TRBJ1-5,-,TGTGCCAGCAGTGCAATGGGATGGATCAATCAGCCCCAGCATTTT,CASSAMGWINQPQHF
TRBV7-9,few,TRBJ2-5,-,TGTGCCAGCACCGAGACACAGCAAGAGACCCAGTACTTC,CASTETQQETQYF
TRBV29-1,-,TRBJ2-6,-,TGCAGCGTCAGGAGCTCTGGGGCCAACGTCCTGACTTTC,CSVRSSGANVLTF
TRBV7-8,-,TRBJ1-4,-,TGTGCCAGCAGCTGGGCAGGGACCGAAAAACTGTTTTTT,CASSWAGTEKLFF
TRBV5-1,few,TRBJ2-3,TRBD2,TGCGCCAGCAGCTTGTTTGGCGGGGGGACCACAGATACGCAGTATTTT,CASSLFGGGTTDTQYF
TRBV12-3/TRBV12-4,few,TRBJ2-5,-,TGTGCCAGCAGTCACCGCGGGACCCAGTACTTC,CASSHRGTQYF
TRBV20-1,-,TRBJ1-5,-,TGCAGTGCCAAGTTAGGGGGGAAGGGTCAGCCCCAGCATTTT,CSAKLGGKGQPQHF
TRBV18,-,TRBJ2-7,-,TGTGCCAGCTCACCTAACAGGAAAGACTACGAGCAGTACTTC,CASSPNRKDYEQYF
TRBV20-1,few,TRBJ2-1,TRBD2,TGCAGTGTTAGCGGGACGGCGGCCTACAATGAGCAGTTCTTC,CSVSGTAAYNEQFF
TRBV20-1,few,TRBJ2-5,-,TGCAGTGCTAGCCTACAGCAGTCTGAAGAGACCCAGTACTTC,CSASLQQSEETQYF
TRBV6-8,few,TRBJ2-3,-,TGTGCCAGCAGTTACGGGCGGGCGCCTTTTATCGACACAGATACGCAGTATTTT,CASSYGRAPFIDTDTQYF
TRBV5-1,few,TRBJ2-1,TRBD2,TGCGCCAGCAGCTCACTAGCGGGGAGCCTCCCACACGGGCAGTTCTTC,CASSSLAGSLPHGQFF
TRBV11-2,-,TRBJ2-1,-,TGTGCCAGCAGCTCCTCAGGGGGGTCGGATGAGCAGTTCTTC,CASSSSGGSDEQFF
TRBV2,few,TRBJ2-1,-,TGTGCCAGCAGGACGGGGACCTACAATGAGCAGTTCTTC,CASRTGTYNEQFF
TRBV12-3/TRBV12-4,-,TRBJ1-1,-,TGTGCCAGCAGTAATCAGGCGGGGGGTCGCACTGAAGCTTTCTTT,CASSNQAGGRTEAFF
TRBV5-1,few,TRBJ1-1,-,TGCGCCAGCAGCCGCCGCCGAGGTGGAGGGGACACTGAAGCTTTCTTT,CASSRRRGGGDTEAFF
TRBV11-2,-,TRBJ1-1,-,TGTGCCAGCAGCTTGGCGGCAGGGCCGGGCACTGAAGCTTTCTTT,CASSLAAGPGTEAFF
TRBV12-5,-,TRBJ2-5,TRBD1,TGTGCTAGTGCCTGCCGGGACAGGGGTTTCCTGTACCAAGAGACCCAGTACTTC,CASACRDRGFLYQETQYF